These 22 T cell receptor beta chains were all obtained from the same sample, sequenced in a study of blood T cell repertoires in COVID-19. Sequenced by immunoSEQ multiplex PCR; TCRdb stores in-frame clones only, minus some. The data contain roughly 100,000 clones, about four fifths of them singletons. Input material: peripheral blood. The receptors shown here come from a man at least 80 years old with acute or convalescent COVID-19.

V usage is TRBV5-4 and J usage is TRBJ1-6; D remains unclear. V shed 0 bases and J shed 9 bases, with 10 bases lying between them. The CDR3 loop spans 14 amino acids. Germline V gives CDR1 SGHNT, CDR2 YYREEE (reference sequence). DNA for the CDR3: TGTGCCAGCAGCTTGGAGGGAGTCAGTTCACCCCTCCACTTT. Residues: CASSLEGVSSPLHF.

The chain joins TRBV6-5 to TRBJ2-3, with TRBD2 identical over 13 bases. Germline lookup yields CDR1 MNHEY and CDR2 SVGAGI. With V trimmed by 4 bases and J by 3 bases, 4 bases remained unmatched. This CDR3 is 16 amino acids long. Written as DNA, the CDR3 is TGTGCCAGCAGTTGGGGGACTAGCGGGACTACAGATACGCAGTATTTT. It codes for CASSWGTSGTTDTQYF.

The chain is built from TRBV19 and TRBJ1-1; 8 positions agree with TRBD1. The V gene end was trimmed by 9 bases and the J gene end by 0 bases; junction bases not matched to a gene: 6. CDR3 length: 14 residues. The germline gives CDR1 LNHDA, CDR2 SQIVND (reference sequence). CDR3 DNA: TGTGCCAGCCAACGGACAGGGCTGAACACTGAAGCTTTCTTT. This gives the protein CASQRTGLNTEAFF.

The chain employs TRBV5-1 and TRBJ1-3; D is possibly TRBD1 (6 bases). V was shortened by 5 bases and J by 0 bases, with 18 bases between the two germline ends. CDR3 length equals 17 residues. Looked up from germline, CDR1 is SGHRS and CDR2 is YFSETQ. CDR3 sequence reads: CASRRHEGHLSGNTIYF. The CDR3 DNA reads TGCGCCAGCAGACGACACGAGGGACACCTCTCTGGAAACACCATATATTTT.

The chain recombines TRBV5-1 with TRBJ2-1; 8 nucleotides line up with TRBD1. V shed 5 bases, J shed 9 bases, and the junction held 10 bases outside the gene matches. The CDR3 totals 14 residues. Looked up from germline, CDR1 is SGHRS and CDR2 is YFSETQ. This CDR3 is CASSTGQVSGEQFF. The CDR3 DNA follows: TGCGCCAGCAGTACGGGACAGGTGTCGGGTGAGCAGTTCTTC.

The chain combines TRBV5-4 with TRBJ1-1, with D unclear. V was pared by 0 bases and J by 4 bases, with 16 bases between. Germline CDR1 SGHNT, CDR2 YYREEE (reference sequence). The CDR3 has 16 residues. Here the CDR3 reads CASSLERNLLGTEAFF. CDR3 coding DNA: TGTGCCAGCAGCTTGGAAAGAAACCTCCTAGGCACTGAAGCTTTCTTT. Full variable domain (outside the CDR3, taken from reference TRBV5-4 and TRBJ1-1): ETGVTQSPTHLIKTRGQQVTLRCSSQSGHNTVSWYQQALGQGPQFIFQYYREEENGRGNFPPRFSGLQFPNYSSELNVNALELDDSALYLCASSLERNLLGTEAFFGQGTRLTVV.

This clone was picked up a small number of times. The chain couples TRBV18 to TRBJ1-1; 7 bases are shared with TRBD1. Trimming removed 2 bases from V and 1 base from J; junction bases left unmatched: 4. Germline CDR1 KGHSH, CDR2 LQKENI. The CDR3 is 15 residues long. Written as DNA, the CDR3 is TGTGCCAGCTCACCAGTACAGGGGCGGAACACTGAAGCTTTCTTT. It translates to CASSPVQGRNTEAFF.

The chain links TRBV7-9 to TRBJ2-7; maybe TRBD2 (5 bases). Germline CDR1 reads SEHNR; CDR2 reads FQNEAQ (reference sequence). CDR3 length equals 14 residues. Trimming shortened V by 6 bases and J by 2 bases, and 14 bases separated the two germline ends. CDR3: CASRTSGSPYEQYF. The CDR3 DNA is TGTGCCAGCAGAACCTCGGGGTCCCCCTACGAGCAGTACTTC.

The gene calls are TRBV25-1 and TRBJ2-7, with unresolved D. Germline V gene data show CDR1 as MGHDK and CDR2 as SYGVNS. The CDR3 runs to 14 residues. Trimming left V 3 bases short and J 0 bases short, with 9 bases between. The CDR3 DNA sequence: TGTGCCAGCAGTGACCAAGATAGCTCCTACGAGCAGTACTTC. This gives the protein CASSDQDSSYEQYF.

The V and J genes are TRBV19 and TRBJ1-6; 7 nucleotides line up with TRBD1. Germline CDR1 LNHDA, CDR2 SQIVND (reference sequence). The length of the CDR3 is 15 residues. With V trimmed by 1 base and J by 7 bases, 4 bases remained unmatched. The CDR3 sequence is CASSIGDRANSPLHF. The CDR3 nucleotides read TGTGCCAGTAGTATAGGAGACAGGGCGAATTCACCCCTCCACTTT. The full variable domain, its missing parts supplied by reference TRBV19 and TRBJ1-6, is DGGITQSPKYLFRKEGQNVTLSCEQNLNHDAMYWYRQDPGQGLRLIYYSQIVNDFQKGDIAEGYSVSREKKESFPLTVTSAQKNPTAFYLCASSIGDRANSPLHFGNGTRLTVT.

V usage is TRBV4-2 and J usage is TRBJ2-6; possibly TRBD2 for D (6 bases). The ends were cut back, 4 bases at V and 3 bases at J, with 10 bases in the middle. The germline V gene encodes CDR1 LGHNA and CDR2 YNFKEQ. This CDR3 is built from 15 residues. The CDR3 region has the DNA TGTGCCAGCAGCCCCGGGACTGTTGGGGCCAACGTCCTGACTTTC. Its protein product is CASSPGTVGANVLTF.

This chain uses TRBV6-5 with TRBJ2-7; TRBD1 matches 11 bases. The CDR3 consists of 15 residues. With V trimmed by 2 bases and J by 5 bases, 5 bases remained unmatched. Germline loops: CDR1 MNHEY, CDR2 SVGAGI. CDR3 coding DNA: TGTGCCAGCAGTTACCCGGGACAGGGGGATAACGAGCAGTACTTC. Protein product: CASSYPGQGDNEQYF.

This chain joins TRBV9 and TRBJ2-1; 14 positions match TRBD2. Germline lookup yields CDR1 SGDLS and CDR2 YYNGEE. CDR3 length equals 17 residues. Trimming at V came to 0 bases and at J to 9 bases, leaving 8 bases not matched to a gene. CDR3 protein: CASSVEMGLAGEGEQFF. As DNA, the CDR3 is TGTGCCAGCAGCGTAGAGATGGGACTAGCGGGAGAAGGTGAGCAGTTCTTC.

This rearrangement joins TRBV18 to TRBJ1-5, with TRBD1 matching 8 bases. Trimming at V came to 1 base and at J to 6 bases, leaving 8 bases not matched to a gene. Germline CDR1 reads KGHSH; CDR2 reads LQKENI. This CDR3 comprises 16 residues. The chain's CDR3 is CASSPRQGKGFQPQHF. The DNA of the CDR3 is TGTGCCAGCTCACCACGACAGGGGAAGGGTTTTCAGCCCCAGCATTTT.

The chain couples TRBV15 to TRBJ1-5; D possibly corresponds to TRBD1 (6 bases). Trimming left V 1 base short and J 7 bases short, with 14 bases between. The CDR3 consists of 15 residues. Per germline, CDR1 LNHNV and CDR2 YYDKDF (reference sequence). The CDR3 DNA sequence: TGTGCCACCAGCAGAGCGTCGGGGGGCGGGCAGCCCCAGCATTTT. It encodes CATSRASGGGQPQHF.

The rearrangement uses TRBV11-3 and TRBJ2-3; possible D gene TRBD1, 6 bases. Germline V CDR1 and CDR2: SGHNT, YENEEA. The CDR3 extends over 15 amino acids. Trimming removed 4 bases at V and 4 bases at J, with 15 bases between. The CDR3 is CASSSGEGVADTQYF. CDR3 nucleotides: TGTGCCAGCAGCTCCGGTGAGGGGGTCGCAGATACGCAGTATTTT. Together with reference TRBV11-3 and TRBJ2-3, the CDR3 gives the full variable domain: EAGVVQSPRYKIIEKKQPVAFWCNPISGHNTLYWYLQNLGQGPELLIRYENEEAVDDSQLPKDRFSAERLKGVDSTLKIQPAELGDSAVYLCASSSGEGVADTQYFGPGTRLTVL.

The V gene is TRBV7-9, the J gene TRBJ2-7, with D possibly matching TRBD2 (5 bases). Trimming took off 2 bases at V and 4 bases at J, with 12 bases between the two ends. The germline CDR1 and CDR2 sequences are SEHNR and FQNEAQ (reference sequence). The CDR3 runs to 14 residues. CDR3 loop: CASSLTAGVYEQYF. Here the CDR3 DNA reads TGTGCCAGCAGCTTAACAGCCGGGGTATACGAGCAGTACTTC.

This clone was observed once. This chain uses TRBV7-9 with TRBJ1-5; D possibly corresponds to TRBD1 (6 bases). Germline V gene data show CDR1 as SEHNR and CDR2 as FQNEAQ (reference sequence). Deletions cut 4 bases from V and 6 bases from J, with 13 bases between. The CDR3 contains 14 residues. The CDR3 DNA reads TGTGCCAGCAGCTCCACAGGGATAGGTCAGCCCCAGCATTTT. It is translated as CASSSTGIGQPQHF.

This clone has just one count. The genes are TRBV11-2 and TRBJ2-3, with TRBD2 identical over 8 bases. CDR1 is SGHAT, CDR2 FQNNGV, per germline. CDR3 length: 14 residues. V lost 5 bases to trimming and J lost 3 bases; unmatched junction nucleotides: 4. The CDR3 DNA reads as TGTGCCAGCAGCCCAACGGGAGGGACAGATACGCAGTATTTT. This codes for CASSPTGGTDTQYF.

The chain recombines TRBV28 with TRBJ1-5; 8 nucleotides agree with TRBD1. This CDR3 contains 15 residues. V lost 5 bases to trimming and J lost 6 bases; unmatched junction nucleotides: 9. Germline CDR1 reads MDHEN; CDR2 reads SYDVKM. In DNA, the CDR3 is TGTGCCAGCAGTCGAAACAGGGGGACGATTCAGCCCCAGCATTTT. This translates into CASSRNRGTIQPQHF.

The chain recombines TRBV6-4 with TRBJ2-1, with 9 bases lining up with TRBD1. The CDR3 consists of 16 residues. V lost 4 bases and J lost 2; bases outside the gene matches: 6. CDR1 and CDR2 (germline): MRHNA, SNTAGT. CDR3 nucleotides: TGTGCCAGCAGTGCCTTGGGACAGGGCACCTACAATGAGCAGTTCTTC. Amino acids: CASSALGQGTYNEQFF.

V usage is TRBV9 and J usage is TRBJ2-1; TRBD2 agrees at 12 bases. V gave up 3 bases and J gave up 9 bases; unmatched junction bases: 16. The CDR3 contains 18 residues. Germline loops: CDR1 SGDLS, CDR2 YYNGEE. CDR3 bases: TGTGCCAGCAGCGCATCCCATTTCCCTAGCGGGAGGGGGGGTGAGCAGTTCTTC. Its translation is CASSASHFPSGRGGEQFF.